The source of this T cell receptor (beta chain) is a study of cytomegalovirus exposure and HLA in healthy donors. Amplification used 60 Vbeta primers and 13 Jbeta primers. Assay: immunoSEQ multiplex PCR; the TCRdb copy retains only in-frame clones and omits some. The table lists about 200,000 clones, 70% to 90% of them singletons, with around 2.8% in the top ten. For this clone: As yet, its antigen is unknown.

Study-wide results and limits: Looking again later, the authors saw that most CMV-associated TCR beta chains seemed HLA-restricted. According to the study, roughly 160 TCR beta chains were cytomegalovirus-associated. The productive fraction for most TCR beta V segments was about 90% or about 30% in an earlier analysis.

This CDR3 contains 16 residues. Germline V CDR1 and CDR2: SGHNT, YYREEE (reference sequence). J lost 7 bases, V lost 0 bases, and 6 bases had no gene match. The specimen sequenced was PBMCs. This chain links TRBV5-4 with TRBJ1-6; 8 positions agree with TRBD1. The clonotype comes from a man aged 25 to 40 in good health and CMV-seronegative. Here the CDR3 DNA reads TGTGCCAGCAGCTTGGGGCAGGGGGCAGTGAATTCACCCCTCCACTTT. Protein product: CASSLGQGAVNSPLHF.